The rows below give T cell receptor beta chains drawn from one sample of a study of OX40 agonist ivuxolimab in advanced cancers. The data were produced by immunoSEQ multiplex PCR, yet TCRdb's version contains in-frame clones alone and is incomplete. Here the sample spans 70,000 to 85,000 clones, about 90% being singletons. The sequencing used CD4+ or CD8+ T cells sorted from blood, collected in a trial of the OX40 agonist ivuxolimab. The origin of the receptors is an adult with an advanced solid tumor such as melanoma, head and neck, liver or kidney cancer. Both conserved end residues are part of each CDR3. D genes are given only for firm matches. Size is omitted from some rows. Given values are once, few, many or a class for expanded clones.

TRBJ2-5	TRBV5-1	NA	NA	TGCGCCAGCAGCTTAGGGGGAGGGAGACAGTCCCAAGAGACCCAGTACTTC	CASSLGGGRQSQETQYF
TRBJ1-1	TRBV5-1	NA	NA	TGCGCCAGCAGCTCGACAGGAGCTAACACTGAAGCTTTCTTT	CASSSTGANTEAFF
TRBJ1-2	TRBV7-9	NA	NA	TGTGCCAGCAGCCGGGACAACAGGAACACCTTC	CASSRDNRNTF
TRBJ2-3	TRBV7-7	TRBD1	NA	TGTGCTAGCAGCTCGGGACAGGGACGGACAGATACGCAGTATTTT	CASSSGQGRTDTQYF
TRBJ2-7	TRBV20-1	NA	NA	TGCAGTGCTGGCCCCGGGGATGAGCAGTACTTC	CSAGPGDEQYF
TRBJ1-1	TRBV28	NA	NA	TGTGCCAGCAGTTTAGGGGCCAGCCGGTGGACTGAAGCTTTCTTT	CASSLGASRWTEAFF
TRBJ2-5	TRBV30	NA	NA	TGTGCCTGGGCGTCAGGGGGGTCCCAAGAGACCCAGTACTTC	CAWASGGSQETQYF
TRBJ2-2	TRBV28	NA	few	TGTGCCAGCAGTTTCGCAGGGACCCTGCGGGAGCTGTTTTTT	CASSFAGTLRELFF
TRBJ2-1	TRBV11-2	TRBD2	NA	TGTGCCAGCAGCTCGGGACTAGCGGGAGGAGGTGAGCAGTTCTTC	CASSSGLAGGGEQFF
TRBJ1-5	TRBV28	TRBD1	few	TGTGCCAGCAGTTTATGGGGACAGGGCGAACAGCCCCAGCATTTT	CASSLWGQGEQPQHF
TRBJ2-1	TRBV25-1	TRBD1	NA	TGTGCCAGCAGCCGCTCCGGGACAGGGGGCGGTTACAATGAGCAGTTCTTC	CASSRSGTGGGYNEQFF
TRBJ1-2	TRBV10-3	NA	NA	TGTGCCATCACTAAAGACAGGACAGAGACCCACACCTTC	CAITKDRTETHTF
TRBJ2-7	TRBV7-2	NA	NA	TGTGCCAGCAGCTTAGGGGTAGGTAGCGGCGAGCAGTACTTC	CASSLGVGSGEQYF
TRBJ2-7	TRBV20-1	NA	NA	TGCAGTGCTCATTTCTCCTACGAGCAGTACTTC	CSAHFSYEQYF
TRBJ1-2	TRBV10-2	NA	NA	TGCGCCAGCGGGGCATCGGGAGAAAACTATGGCTACACCTTC	CASGASGENYGYTF
TRBJ2-1	TRBV9	TRBD1	few	TGTGCCAGCAGCGGAGGGGGACAGGGAAACAATGAGCAGTTCTTC	CASSGGGQGNNEQFF
TRBJ1-2	TRBV10-3	NA	NA	TGTGCCATCAGTGAGTCGACCTACGGCTACACCTTC	CAISESTYGYTF
TRBJ2-7	TRBV29-1	TRBD2	NA	TGCAGCGTAATACTAGCGGGGGAGTACTACGAGCAGTACTTC	CSVILAGEYYEQYF
TRBJ1-5	TRBV15	NA	once	TGTGCCACCAGCAGAGAATTGGCGGGGGGAGTGGACAATCAGCCCCAGCATTTT	CATSRELAGGVDNQPQHF
TRBJ2-5	TRBV2	NA	NA	TGTGCCAGCAGTGTGTTGGGGCCCATTAAAGAGACCCAGTACTTC	CASSVLGPIKETQYF
TRBJ2-6	TRBV30	NA	NA	TGTGCCTGGAGCAGGGGAAGCTCTGGGGCCAACGTCCTGACTTTC	CAWSRGSSGANVLTF
TRBJ2-7	TRBV7-8	TRBD2	once	TGTGCCAGCAGCTTAGAGAAGCGGGGGACCTACGAGCAGTACTTC	CASSLEKRGTYEQYF
TRBJ1-2	TRBV27	NA	NA	TGTGCCAGCAGTTTCCTTGGGACGGTGGCCGGCTACACCTTC	CASSFLGTVAGYTF
TRBJ2-5	TRBV18	TRBD1	once	TGTGCCAGCTCACCGTCGGGGACAGGGGGCGAGACCCAGTACTTC	CASSPSGTGGETQYF
TRBJ1-1	TRBV28	NA	NA	TGTGCCAGCAGTTTAACCGGAGAAGCTTTCTTT	CASSLTGEAFF
TRBJ2-5	TRBV5-6	NA	few	TGTGCCAGCAGCTTGGGCCTCGGGACCCAAGAGACCCAGTACTTC	CASSLGLGTQETQYF
TRBJ1-3	TRBV5-1	NA	NA	TGCGCCAGCAGTTACACGACAGGCTCTGGAAACACCATATATTTT	CASSYTTGSGNTIYF
TRBJ2-1	TRBV7-3	TRBD2	NA	TGTGCCAGCAGCTTAACGGGGACGGGAGGCCGGAATGAGCAGTTCTTC	CASSLTGTGGRNEQFF
TRBJ2-1	TRBV6-1	NA	NA	TGTGCCAGCGGTCATTGGGGGGAGTCCTACAATGAGCAGTTCTTC	CASGHWGESYNEQFF
TRBJ1-5	TRBV15	NA	NA	TGTGCCACCAGCAGAGGCTTCCGGGACGGAGCATTTAATCAGCCCCAGCATTTT	CATSRGFRDGAFNQPQHF
TRBJ2-1	TRBV14	NA	NA	TGTGCCAGCAGCCAAGGTCCAGGGAAATCCAATGAGCAGTTCTTC	CASSQGPGKSNEQFF
TRBJ1-5	TRBV30	NA	NA	TGTGCCTGGGGGGTCAATCAGCCCCAGCATTTT	CAWGVNQPQHF
TRBJ2-7	TRBV7-9	NA	NA	TGTGCCAGCAGCTACGTGGGACCCAACTACGAGCAGTACTTC	CASSYVGPNYEQYF
TRBJ2-1	TRBV15	NA	NA	TGTGCCACCAGCGAAGACCGTAGCTCCTACAATGAGCAGTTCTTC	CATSEDRSSYNEQFF
TRBJ1-2	TRBV7-9	NA	NA	TGTGCCAGCCAGGGGACCCCTAACTATGGCTACACCTTC	CASQGTPNYGYTF
TRBJ1-3	TRBV10-3	NA	NA	TGTGCCACCGCAGGGGCTGGAAACACCATATATTTT	CATAGAGNTIYF
TRBJ2-5	TRBV6-5	NA	NA	TGTGCCAGCAGTTACTCGCAGAAGATGGCCCAGTACTTC	CASSYSQKMAQYF
TRBJ2-5	TRBV7-6	TRBD2	NA	TGTGCCAGCAGCCCTAGCGGGGGGTTATTCCAAGAGACCCAGTACTTC	CASSPSGGLFQETQYF
TRBJ1-3	TRBV2	NA	NA	TGTGCCAGCAACCCTAGGTCCGCCTCTGGAAACACCATATATTTT	CASNPRSASGNTIYF
TRBJ2-1	TRBV6-5	TRBD1	NA	TGTGCCAGCAGTTCCCTAACAGGGGGCAGGCACAATGAGCAGTTCTTC	CASSSLTGGRHNEQFF
TRBJ2-7	TRBV5-1	NA	NA	TGCGCCAGCAGCTTGGTGGGGGACGAGCAGTACTTC	CASSLVGDEQYF
TRBJ2-7	TRBV7-9	NA	NA	TGTGCCAGCAGCTTATCCAGGGCCGAGCAGTACTTC	CASSLSRAEQYF
TRBJ2-1	TRBV18	NA	NA	TGTGCCAGCTCACTTACCCTGAGTGCCCGCGGGACCTACAATGAGCAGTTCTTC	CASSLTLSARGTYNEQFF
TRBJ2-7	TRBV27	TRBD1	NA	TGTGCCAGCAGTCTACTGGGACAGGGGAACGAGCAGTACTTC	CASSLLGQGNEQYF
TRBJ2-1	TRBV11-1	TRBD1	NA	TGTGCCAGCAGCGCAGGGACAGGGGTTTACAATGAGCAGTTCTTC	CASSAGTGVYNEQFF
TRBJ1-3	TRBV9	NA	NA	TGTGCCAGCAGCGTAGAAATATTCGCAAACACCATATATTTT	CASSVEIFANTIYF
TRBJ2-5	TRBV19	TRBD1	few	TGTGCCAGTAGTAAACCGGGACAGGGGGACCAAGAGACCCAGTACTTC	CASSKPGQGDQETQYF
TRBJ2-1	TRBV5-4	TRBD2	NA	TGTGCCAGCAGCTCCTTAGCGGGTCTCTCCTACAATGAGCAGTTCTTC	CASSSLAGLSYNEQFF
TRBJ2-1	TRBV28	NA	NA	TGTGCCAGCGGCCCGTTGTCCAGCAAACAGTTCTTC	CASGPLSSKQFF
TRBJ2-3	TRBV7-3	NA	NA	TGTGCCAGCAGCTTCTCCCGGGTGGATACGCAGTATTTT	CASSFSRVDTQYF
TRBJ2-7	TRBV6-5	NA	NA	TGTGCCAGCAGCCCGACCCTACGAGGAGAGCAGTACTTC	CASSPTLRGEQYF
TRBJ2-7	TRBV27	NA	NA	TGTGCCAGCAGTGCCCGGGGGGGGACAGTTGACGAGCAGTACTTC	CASSARGGTVDEQYF
TRBJ1-3	TRBV6-5	TRBD1	NA	TGTGCCAGCAGTTACTCAGGACAGGGGACTGGAAACACCATATATTTT	CASSYSGQGTGNTIYF
TRBJ2-1	TRBV7-8	NA	NA	TGTGCCAGCAGCCCTAGCGCCTACAATGAGCAGTTCTTC	CASSPSAYNEQFF
TRBJ1-2	TRBV5-8	NA	NA	TGTGCCAGCAGCATTAGGGGTCGGTATGGCTACACCTTC	CASSIRGRYGYTF
TRBJ2-7	TRBV5-6	TRBD1	NA	TGTGCCAGCAAATGGACAGGGGGCTCCCGGGAGCAGTACTTC	CASKWTGGSREQYF
TRBJ2-1	TRBV5-8	NA	once	TGTGCCAGCAGCTTGTGGGGGGGCGGAAGTAATGAGCAGTTCTTC	CASSLWGGGSNEQFF
TRBJ1-1	TRBV5-1	TRBD1	NA	TGCGCCAGCAGGGAACAGGGGGTAGGGGGCACTGAAGCTTTCTTT	CASREQGVGGTEAFF